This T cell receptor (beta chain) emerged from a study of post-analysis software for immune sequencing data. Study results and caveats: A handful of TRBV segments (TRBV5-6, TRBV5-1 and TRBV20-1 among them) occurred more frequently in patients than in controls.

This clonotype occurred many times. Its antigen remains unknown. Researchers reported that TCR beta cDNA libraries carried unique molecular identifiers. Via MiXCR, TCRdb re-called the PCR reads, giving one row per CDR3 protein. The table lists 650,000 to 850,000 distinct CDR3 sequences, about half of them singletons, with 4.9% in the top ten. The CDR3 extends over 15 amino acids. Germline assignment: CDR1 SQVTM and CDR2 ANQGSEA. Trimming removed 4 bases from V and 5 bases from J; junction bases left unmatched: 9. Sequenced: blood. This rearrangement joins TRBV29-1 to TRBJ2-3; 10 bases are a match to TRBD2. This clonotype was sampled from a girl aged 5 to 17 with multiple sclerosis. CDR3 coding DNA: TGCAGCGTTGCCCCTAGCGGGAGTAGTGTAGATACGCAGTATTTT. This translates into CSVAPSGSSVDTQYF.